Presented here are 2 T cell receptor beta chains from one specimen sequenced in a study of T-cell reconstitution after alpha-beta-depleted transplantation in children. The library targeted TCRbeta and was prepared with unique molecular identifiers. TCRdb ran MiXCR on the PCR reads and lists one entry per CDR3 protein. The sample yields around 100,000 distinct CDR3 sequences, 10% seen once. The sequencing used PBMCs, collected before TCRalphabeta/CD19-depleted stem cell transplant. These receptor sequences come from a boy younger than 10 with acute lymphoblastic leukemia, due to receive a stem cell transplant.

This chain connects TRBV7-2 to TRBJ2-1, with D possibly matching TRBD1 (5 bases). Deletions cut 5 bases from V and 5 bases from J, with 16 bases between. In germline, CDR1 is SGHTA, CDR2 FQGNSA. The CDR3 is 15 residues long. CDR3 DNA sequence: TGTGCCAGCAGCCTCCGTCAGGGATCCAACAATGAGCAGTTCTTC. Translated, it gives CASSLRQGSNNEQFF.

Many counts were recorded for this clonotype. V and J are TRBV5-1 and TRBJ2-1, with TRBD2 matching 11 bases. J gave up 7 bases and V 2 bases, and 8 bases lay outside the gene matches. The CDR3 runs to 16 residues. Germline CDR1 and CDR2: SGHRS and YFSETQ. The CDR3 DNA sequence: TGCGCCAGCAGCTTCGTTTTAGTAGCGGGAGGGAATGAGCAGTTCTTC. It is translated as CASSFVLVAGGNEQFF.